This T cell receptor (beta chain) was sequenced for a study of T cell responses to AZD1222 COVID-19 vaccine. The method was immunoSEQ multiplex PCR; TCRdb's version includes in-frame clones alone and lacks a portion of them. The sample includes 90,000 or so clones, 89% seen only once; the top ten take over 4%. There are 13 residues in the CDR3. Germline V gene data show CDR1 as ENHRY and CDR2 as SYGVKD. Trimming removed 3 bases at V and 6 bases at J, with 11 bases between. This sequence originates from an adult who received the AZD1222 COVID-19 vaccine. Sample: peripheral blood, taken 28 days after the second AZD1222 dose. The genes are TRBV10-3 and TRBJ1-1, with D possibly being TRBD1 (5 bases). CDR3 DNA: TGTGCCATCAGTGATCGGGACGCAGCTGAAGCTTTCTTT. Translating gives CAISDRDAAEAFF.